This TCR beta chain was recorded in a study of identical twins. There are many counts of this clonotype. Its antigen is unidentified. Addition of a universal primer site occurred through template switching, and cDNA carried unique molecular identifiers. In TCRdb, the 5' RACE reads were re-called with MiXCR into one record per CDR3 protein. The sample carries approximately 600,000 distinct CDR3 sequences, roughly 9.5% recorded once. Points from the study as a whole: Cross-sectional statistical analysis, not tracking of the same donors, underpinned the conclusions. Fewer insertions marked abundant cord blood beta clonotypes; young adult naive trended weakly, memory not at all.

Trimming left V 1 base short and J 2 bases short, with 12 bases between. Germline lookup yields CDR1 DFQATT and CDR2 SNEGSKA (reference sequence). The length of the CDR3 is 15 residues. This sample also belongs to another study, concerning yellow fever vaccine responses in identical twins.

The sequence was obtained from a young woman in good health. The genes are TRBV20-1 and TRBJ2-1; TRBD1 is a possible D gene (6 bases). Specimen: PBMCs. The CDR3 DNA is TGCAGTGCTAGAGGCCACAGGGTCCCCTACAATGAGCAGTTCTTC. Translation: CSARGHRVPYNEQFF.